The rows below give T cell receptor beta chains drawn from one sample of a study of blood T cells in healthy people across ages. TCRdb redid the calling of the 5' RACE reads with MiXCR, one entry per CDR3 protein. In the table there are 600,000 to 850,000 distinct CDR3 sequences, around 25% of which are singletons. The same sample was also studied in work on T cells of mothers and their children.

Sequencing used blood. The source of these receptors is a boy under 18 in good health. Each CDR3 is given with its conserved first and last residue. Fields, in order: D gene, clone size, V gene, J gene, CDR3 protein, CDR3 DNA. The D gene is left open where the match is weak. Only some rows state a clone size, as once, few, many or a class for expanded clones.

D gene: TRBD1
clone size: few
V gene: TRBV9
J gene: TRBJ1-4
CDR3 protein: CASSVDRLSEKLFF
CDR3 DNA: TGTGCCAGCAGCGTGGACAGGCTGAGTGAAAAACTGTTTTTT

D gene: TRBD1
clone size: -
V gene: TRBV10-2
J gene: TRBJ2-7
CDR3 protein: CASSVGTGTTYEQYF
CDR3 DNA: TGCGCCAGCAGTGTTGGGACAGGGACTACCTACGAGCAGTACTTC

D gene: -
clone size: few
V gene: TRBV10-3
J gene: TRBJ2-7
CDR3 protein: CAISHSRAYEQYF
CDR3 DNA: TGTGCCATCAGTCACAGCCGGGCCTACGAGCAGTACTTC

D gene: -
clone size: -
V gene: TRBV7-2
J gene: TRBJ1-2
CDR3 protein: CASSPRGSGTNHGYTF
CDR3 DNA: TGTGCCAGCAGCCCCAGAGGGTCCGGGACAAATCATGGCTACACCTTC

D gene: -
clone size: once
V gene: TRBV5-1
J gene: TRBJ2-2
CDR3 protein: CASSFTEKREWNTGELFF
CDR3 DNA: TGCGCCAGCAGCTTCACGGAGAAACGGGAGTGGAACACCGGGGAGCTGTTTTTT

D gene: -
clone size: -
V gene: TRBV18
J gene: TRBJ2-7
CDR3 protein: CASSPPEGTYEQYF
CDR3 DNA: TGTGCCAGCTCACCACCGGAAGGGACCTACGAGCAGTACTTC

D gene: -
clone size: -
V gene: TRBV6-5
J gene: TRBJ2-5
CDR3 protein: CASSYAPAGLETQYF
CDR3 DNA: TGTGCCAGCAGTTACGCCCCTGCAGGGCTCGAGACCCAGTACTTC

D gene: TRBD1
clone size: -
V gene: TRBV19
J gene: TRBJ1-4
CDR3 protein: CASHGTGLNEKLFF
CDR3 DNA: TGTGCCAGCCATGGGACAGGGCTAAATGAAAAACTGTTTTTT

D gene: TRBD1
clone size: -
V gene: TRBV7-9
J gene: TRBJ2-7
CDR3 protein: CASSIMDRDGEQYF
CDR3 DNA: TGTGCCAGCAGCATTATGGACAGGGATGGCGAGCAGTACTTC

D gene: -
clone size: -
V gene: TRBV19
J gene: TRBJ1-1
CDR3 protein: CASCSLAEAFF
CDR3 DNA: TGTGCCAGTTGTTCCCTGGCTGAAGCTTTCTTT

D gene: -
clone size: -
V gene: TRBV11-1
J gene: TRBJ2-7
CDR3 protein: CASSPDIEGSYEQYF
CDR3 DNA: TGTGCCAGCAGCCCTGACATCGAAGGCTCCTACGAGCAGTACTTC

D gene: TRBD2
clone size: many
V gene: TRBV28
J gene: TRBJ2-3
CDR3 protein: CASSLDPPTSGSTDTQYF
CDR3 DNA: TGTGCCAGCAGTCTGGACCCGCCGACTAGCGGGAGCACAGATACGCAGTATTTT

D gene: TRBD2
clone size: -
V gene: TRBV20-1
J gene: TRBJ2-3
CDR3 protein: CSASRSPAGGRDMQYF
CDR3 DNA: TGCAGTGCTAGTAGGTCCCCTGCGGGGGGACGAGATATGCAGTATTTT

D gene: -
clone size: few
V gene: TRBV20-1
J gene: TRBJ2-1
CDR3 protein: CSASLSGNHNEQFF
CDR3 DNA: TGCAGTGCTAGTTTGAGCGGAAATCACAATGAGCAGTTCTTC

D gene: -
clone size: few
V gene: TRBV7-2
J gene: TRBJ2-7
CDR3 protein: CASSWTLASSSYEQYF
CDR3 DNA: TGTGCCAGCAGCTGGACCCTAGCGAGTAGCTCCTACGAGCAGTACTTC

D gene: -
clone size: -
V gene: TRBV7-9
J gene: TRBJ2-5
CDR3 protein: CASSPRGRPETQYF
CDR3 DNA: TGTGCCAGCAGCCCCCGCGGACGGCCAGAGACCCAGTACTTC

D gene: TRBD2
clone size: -
V gene: TRBV7-2
J gene: TRBJ2-7
CDR3 protein: CASSSDPLLLAGGHYEQYF
CDR3 DNA: TGTGCCAGCAGCTCGGATCCCCTCCTACTAGCGGGGGGACATTACGAGCAGTACTTC

D gene: TRBD2
clone size: -
V gene: TRBV20-1
J gene: TRBJ2-4
CDR3 protein: CSARWAGDPKNIQYF
CDR3 DNA: TGCAGTGCTAGATGGGCGGGAGATCCTAAAAACATTCAGTACTTC

D gene: -
clone size: -
V gene: TRBV28
J gene: TRBJ2-2
CDR3 protein: CASTGQRNTGELFF
CDR3 DNA: TGTGCCAGCACCGGACAGAGGAACACCGGGGAGCTGTTTTTT

D gene: TRBD2
clone size: -
V gene: TRBV9
J gene: TRBJ2-7
CDR3 protein: CASSVVASGVYEQYF
CDR3 DNA: TGTGCCAGCAGCGTAGTTGCTAGCGGAGTCTACGAGCAGTACTTC

D gene: TRBD2
clone size: -
V gene: TRBV3-1
J gene: TRBJ2-1
CDR3 protein: CASGQGLAYSSYNEQFF
CDR3 DNA: TGTGCCAGCGGCCAAGGACTAGCGTACAGCTCCTACAATGAGCAGTTCTTC

D gene: TRBD1
clone size: few
V gene: TRBV7-2
J gene: TRBJ2-3
CDR3 protein: CASRLTGGAGTDTQYF
CDR3 DNA: TGTGCCAGCAGGTTGACAGGGGGCGCCGGCACAGATACGCAGTATTTT

D gene: -
clone size: -
V gene: TRBV28
J gene: TRBJ2-1
CDR3 protein: CASSFRQDSYNEQFF
CDR3 DNA: TGTGCCAGCAGTTTCCGACAGGACTCCTACAATGAGCAGTTCTTC

D gene: -
clone size: few
V gene: TRBV6-2/TRBV6-3
J gene: TRBJ1-4
CDR3 protein: CASTSSGRGSNEKLFF
CDR3 DNA: TGTGCCAGCACTTCCTCCGGCCGAGGCTCTAATGAAAAACTGTTTTTT

D gene: TRBD1
clone size: few
V gene: TRBV12-3/TRBV12-4
J gene: TRBJ2-1
CDR3 protein: CASSFRQGDEQFF
CDR3 DNA: TGTGCCAGCAGTTTTAGACAGGGAGACGAGCAGTTCTTC

D gene: TRBD2
clone size: -
V gene: TRBV12-5
J gene: TRBJ2-5
CDR3 protein: CASSHPEDGGALQETQYF
CDR3 DNA: TGTGCTAGTAGTCACCCGGAGGACGGGGGGGCCCTCCAAGAGACCCAGTACTTC

D gene: TRBD2
clone size: few
V gene: TRBV3-1
J gene: TRBJ2-7
CDR3 protein: CASSQPGLAGYEQYF
CDR3 DNA: TGTGCCAGCAGCCAACCGGGACTAGCTGGATACGAGCAGTACTTC